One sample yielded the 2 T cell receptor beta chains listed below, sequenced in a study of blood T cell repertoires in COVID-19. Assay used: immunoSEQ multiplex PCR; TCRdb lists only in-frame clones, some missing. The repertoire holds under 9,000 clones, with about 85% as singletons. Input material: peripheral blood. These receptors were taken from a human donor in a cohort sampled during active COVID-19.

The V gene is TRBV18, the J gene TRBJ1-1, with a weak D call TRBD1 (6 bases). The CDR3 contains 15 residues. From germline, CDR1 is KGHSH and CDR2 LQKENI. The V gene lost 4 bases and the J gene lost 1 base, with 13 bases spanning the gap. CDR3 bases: TGTGCCAGCTCACTGGCCGGACAGACGAACACTGAAGCTTTCTTT. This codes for CASSLAGQTNTEAFF.

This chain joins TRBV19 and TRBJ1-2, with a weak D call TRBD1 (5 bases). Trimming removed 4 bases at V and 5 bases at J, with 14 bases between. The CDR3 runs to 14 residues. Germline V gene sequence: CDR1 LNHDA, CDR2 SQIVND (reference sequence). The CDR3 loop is CASSNSDSRYGYTF. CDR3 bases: TGTGCCAGTAGTAACAGTGACAGCCGATATGGCTACACCTTC.